The text below deals with one T cell receptor beta chain. Its cognate antigen is unknown. This CDR3 is 16 amino acids long. Per germline, CDR1 SGHRS and CDR2 YFSETQ. V gave up 3 bases and J gave up 6 bases; unmatched junction bases: 8. This sample stems from a study of T cell responses to AZD1222 COVID-19 vaccine. Profiling relied on immunoSEQ multiplex PCR, and the TCRdb table lists in-frame clones only, not all of them. The data show some 130,000 clones, approximately 85% seen once. Study outcomes and limitations: Clonal diversity was possibly underestimated, and the donors were mostly white British, with more females. Only a handful of individuals given AZD1222 were seropositive at baseline. CD4 TCRs associated with vaccination spanned spike, dominating at 160-218 and 743-854. Repertoires in all cases were sampled only once the peak T cell response had passed.

The source of this sequence is an adult in good health. Source: peripheral blood, taken on day 0 of AZD1222 vaccination. The chain is built from TRBV5-1 and TRBJ2-1; TRBD1 aligns across 11 bases. For the CDR3, the DNA is TGCGCCAGCAGCTCACTACCCGGGACAGGGGGCAATGAGCAGTTCTTC. It codes for CASSSLPGTGGNEQFF.